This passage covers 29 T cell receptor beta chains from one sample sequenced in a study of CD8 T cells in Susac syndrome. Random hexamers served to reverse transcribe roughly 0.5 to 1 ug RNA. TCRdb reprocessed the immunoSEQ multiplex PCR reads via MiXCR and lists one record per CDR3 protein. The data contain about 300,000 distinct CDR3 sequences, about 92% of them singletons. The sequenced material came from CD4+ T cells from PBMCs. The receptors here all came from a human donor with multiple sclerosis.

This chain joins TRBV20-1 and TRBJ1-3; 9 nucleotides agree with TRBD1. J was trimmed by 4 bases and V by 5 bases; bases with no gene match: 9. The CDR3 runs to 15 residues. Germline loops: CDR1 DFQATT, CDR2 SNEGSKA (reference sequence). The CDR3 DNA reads TGCAGTGCTGTTCCGGGACAGGGTTCAGGAAACACCATATATTTT. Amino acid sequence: CSAVPGQGSGNTIYF.

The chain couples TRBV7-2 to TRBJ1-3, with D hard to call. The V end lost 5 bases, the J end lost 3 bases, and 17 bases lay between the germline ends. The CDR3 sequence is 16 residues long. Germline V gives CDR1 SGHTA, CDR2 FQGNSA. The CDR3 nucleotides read TGTGCCAGCAGCAATTCGCCAGCGAAAAGTGGAAACACCATATATTTT. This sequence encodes CASSNSPAKSGNTIYF.

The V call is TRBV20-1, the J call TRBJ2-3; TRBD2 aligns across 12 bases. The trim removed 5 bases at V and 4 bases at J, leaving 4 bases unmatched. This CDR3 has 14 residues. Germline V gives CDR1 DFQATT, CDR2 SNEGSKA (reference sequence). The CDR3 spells CSAWTSGIADTQYF. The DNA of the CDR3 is TGCAGTGCTTGGACTAGCGGGATAGCAGATACGCAGTATTTT.

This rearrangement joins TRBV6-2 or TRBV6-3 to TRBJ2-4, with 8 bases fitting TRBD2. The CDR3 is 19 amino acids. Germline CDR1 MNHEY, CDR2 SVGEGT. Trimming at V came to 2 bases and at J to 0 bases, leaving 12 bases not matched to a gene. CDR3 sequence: CASSYLGERETLAKNIQYF. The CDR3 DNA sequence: TGTGCCAGCAGTTACCTGGGAGAGCGGGAGACCTTAGCCAAAAACATTCAGTACTTC.

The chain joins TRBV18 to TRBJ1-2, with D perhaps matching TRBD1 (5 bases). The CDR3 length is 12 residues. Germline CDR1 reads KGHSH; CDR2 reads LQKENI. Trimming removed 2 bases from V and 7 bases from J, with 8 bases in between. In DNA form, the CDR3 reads TGTGCCAGCTCACCAGATGGGGGTGGCTACACCTTC. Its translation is CASSPDGGGYTF.

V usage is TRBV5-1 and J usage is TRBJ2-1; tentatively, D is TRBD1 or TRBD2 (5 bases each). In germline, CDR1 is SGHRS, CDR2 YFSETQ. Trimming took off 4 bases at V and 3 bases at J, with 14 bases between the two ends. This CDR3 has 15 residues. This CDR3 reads CASSPDGANYNEQFF. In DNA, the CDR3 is TGCGCCAGCAGCCCGGACGGGGCAAACTACAATGAGCAGTTCTTC.

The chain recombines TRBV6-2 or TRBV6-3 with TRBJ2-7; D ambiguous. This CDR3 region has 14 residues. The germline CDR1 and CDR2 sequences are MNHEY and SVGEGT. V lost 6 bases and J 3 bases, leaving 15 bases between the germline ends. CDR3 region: CASRSELPRYEQYF. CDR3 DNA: TGTGCCAGCAGAAGTGAACTACCCCGCTACGAGCAGTACTTC.

CDR3 sequence: CASSQEGRGAYEKLFF. In DNA form, the CDR3 reads TGTGCCAGCAGCCAAGAAGGGAGAGGGGCCTATGAAAAACTGTTTTTT. The J gene is TRBJ1-4, the V gene TRBV3-1, with D maybe TRBD1 (5 bases). V was cut by 0 bases and J by 6 bases, with 14 bases left in between. CDR1 and CDR2 (germline): LGHDT, YNNKEL (reference sequence). This CDR3 comprises 16 residues.

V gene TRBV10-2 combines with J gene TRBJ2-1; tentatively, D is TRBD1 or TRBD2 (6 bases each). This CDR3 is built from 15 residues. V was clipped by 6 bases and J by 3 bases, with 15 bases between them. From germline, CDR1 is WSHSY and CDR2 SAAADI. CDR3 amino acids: CASRPGDGGYNEQFF. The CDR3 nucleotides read TGCGCCAGCAGGCCAGGGGACGGGGGCTACAATGAGCAGTTCTTC.

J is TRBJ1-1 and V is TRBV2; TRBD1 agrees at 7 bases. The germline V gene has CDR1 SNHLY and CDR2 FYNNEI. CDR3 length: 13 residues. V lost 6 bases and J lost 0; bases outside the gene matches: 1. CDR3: CASRGQMNTEAFF. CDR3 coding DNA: TGTGCCAGCAGGGGACAGATGAACACTGAAGCTTTCTTT.

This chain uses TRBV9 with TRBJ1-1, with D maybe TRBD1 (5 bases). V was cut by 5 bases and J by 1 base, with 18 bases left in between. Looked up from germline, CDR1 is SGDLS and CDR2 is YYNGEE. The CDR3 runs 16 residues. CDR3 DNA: TGTGCCAGCAGGAAAGGGACGGGGTGGGAGAACACTGAAGCTTTCTTT. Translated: CASRKGTGWENTEAFF.

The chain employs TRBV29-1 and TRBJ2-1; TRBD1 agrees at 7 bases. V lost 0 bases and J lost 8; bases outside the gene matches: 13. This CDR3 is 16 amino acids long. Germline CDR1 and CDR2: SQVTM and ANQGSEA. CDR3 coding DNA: TGCAGCGTTGAAGAAGGGTTTGGGACAGTAAGGGATGAGCAGTTCTTC. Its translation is CSVEEGFGTVRDEQFF.

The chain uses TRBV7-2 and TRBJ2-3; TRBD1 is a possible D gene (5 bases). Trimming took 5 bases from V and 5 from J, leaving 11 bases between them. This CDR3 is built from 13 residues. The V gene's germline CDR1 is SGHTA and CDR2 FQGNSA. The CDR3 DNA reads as TGTGCCAGCAGCGTAGGACATGGAGATACGCAGTATTTT. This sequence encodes CASSVGHGDTQYF.

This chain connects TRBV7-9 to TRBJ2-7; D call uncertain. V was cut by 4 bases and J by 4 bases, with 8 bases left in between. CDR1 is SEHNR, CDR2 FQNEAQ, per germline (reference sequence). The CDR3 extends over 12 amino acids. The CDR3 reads CASSSQDYEQYF. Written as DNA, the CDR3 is TGTGCCAGCAGCTCACAAGATTACGAGCAGTACTTC.

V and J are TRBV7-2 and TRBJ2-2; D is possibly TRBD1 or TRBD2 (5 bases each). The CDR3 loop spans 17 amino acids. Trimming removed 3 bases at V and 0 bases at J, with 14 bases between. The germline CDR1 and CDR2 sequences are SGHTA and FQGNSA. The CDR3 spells CASSLRGVRPNTGELFF. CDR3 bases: TGTGCCAGCAGCTTGCGAGGGGTTCGGCCGAACACCGGGGAGCTGTTTTTT.

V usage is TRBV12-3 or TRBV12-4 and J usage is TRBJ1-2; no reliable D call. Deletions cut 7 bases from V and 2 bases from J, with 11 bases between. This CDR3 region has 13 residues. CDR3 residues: CASTRRQNYGYTF. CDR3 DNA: TGTGCCAGCACCCGGCGGCAGAACTATGGCTACACCTTC.

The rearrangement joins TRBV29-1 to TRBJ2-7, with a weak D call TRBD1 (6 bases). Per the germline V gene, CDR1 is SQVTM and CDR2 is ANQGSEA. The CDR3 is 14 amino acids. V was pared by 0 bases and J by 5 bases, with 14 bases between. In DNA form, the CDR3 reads TGCAGCGTTGAAGATCTTACAGGGTCCAACGAGCAGTACTTC. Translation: CSVEDLTGSNEQYF.

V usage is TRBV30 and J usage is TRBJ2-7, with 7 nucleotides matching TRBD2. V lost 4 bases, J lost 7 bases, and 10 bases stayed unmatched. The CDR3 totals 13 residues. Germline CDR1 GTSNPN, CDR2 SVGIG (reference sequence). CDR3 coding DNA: TGTGCCTGGACAGGGACTTTCGGGGGGGAGCAGTACTTC. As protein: CAWTGTFGGEQYF.

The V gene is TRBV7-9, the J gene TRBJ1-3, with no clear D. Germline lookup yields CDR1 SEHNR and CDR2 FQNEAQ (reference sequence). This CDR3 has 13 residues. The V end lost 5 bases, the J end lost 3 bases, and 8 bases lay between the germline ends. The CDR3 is CASSPDGGNTIYF. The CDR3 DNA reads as TGTGCCAGCAGCCCGGACGGTGGAAACACCATATATTTT. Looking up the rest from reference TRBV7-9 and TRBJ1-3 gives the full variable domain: DTGVSQNPRHKITKRGQNVTFRCDPISEHNRLYWYRQTLGQGPEFLTYFQNEAQLEKSRLLSDRFSAERPKGSFSTLEIQRTEQGDSAMYLCASSPDGGNTIYFGEGSWLTVV.

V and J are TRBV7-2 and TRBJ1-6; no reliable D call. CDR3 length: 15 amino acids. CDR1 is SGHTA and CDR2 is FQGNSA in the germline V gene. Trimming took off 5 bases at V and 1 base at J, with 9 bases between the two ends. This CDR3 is CASSGRRSYNSPLHF. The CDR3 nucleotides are TGTGCCAGCAGCGGCAGGAGGTCCTATAATTCACCCCTCCACTTT.

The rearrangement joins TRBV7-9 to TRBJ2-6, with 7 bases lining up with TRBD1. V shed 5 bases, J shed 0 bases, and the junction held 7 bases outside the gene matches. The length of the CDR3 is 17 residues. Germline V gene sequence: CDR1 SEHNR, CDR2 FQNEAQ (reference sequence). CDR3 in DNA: TGTGCCAGCAGCCCCGGATGGGACAGCTCTGGGGCCAACGTCCTGACTTTC. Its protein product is CASSPGWDSSGANVLTF.

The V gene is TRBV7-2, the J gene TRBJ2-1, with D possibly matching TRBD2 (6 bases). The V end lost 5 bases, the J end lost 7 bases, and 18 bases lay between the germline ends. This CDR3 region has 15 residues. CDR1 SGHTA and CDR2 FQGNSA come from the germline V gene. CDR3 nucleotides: TGTGCCAGCAGCCTAGTGGGCGGGGTCACTAATGAGCAGTTCTTC. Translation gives CASSLVGGVTNEQFF.

CDR3 nucleotides: TGTGCCAGCAGCCATCCAGGGAGCACCGGGGAGCTGTTTTTT. Protein sequence: CASSHPGSTGELFF. The chain uses TRBV12-3 or TRBV12-4 and TRBJ2-2; D may be TRBD1 or TRBD2 (5 bases each). The CDR3 totals 14 residues. V was pared by 6 bases and J by 4 bases, with 12 bases between.

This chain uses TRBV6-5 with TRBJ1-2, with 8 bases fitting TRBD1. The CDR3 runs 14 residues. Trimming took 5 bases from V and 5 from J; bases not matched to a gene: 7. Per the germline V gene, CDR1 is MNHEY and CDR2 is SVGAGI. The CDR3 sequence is CASSQPGGYYGYTF. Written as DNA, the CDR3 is TGTGCCAGCAGTCAGCCAGGGGGCTATTATGGCTACACCTTC.

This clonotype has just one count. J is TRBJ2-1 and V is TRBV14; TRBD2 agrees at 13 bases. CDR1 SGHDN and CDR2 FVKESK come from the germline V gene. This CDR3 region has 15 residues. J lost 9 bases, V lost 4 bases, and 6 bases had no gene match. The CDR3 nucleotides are TGTGCCAGCAGCCGGACTAGCGGGAGCGGGGGTGAGCAGTTCTTC. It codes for CASSRTSGSGGEQFF.

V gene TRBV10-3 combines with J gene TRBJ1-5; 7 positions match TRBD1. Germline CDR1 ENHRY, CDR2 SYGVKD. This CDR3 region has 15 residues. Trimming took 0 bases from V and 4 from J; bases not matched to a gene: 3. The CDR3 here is CAISESGTANQPQHF. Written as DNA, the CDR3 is TGTGCCATCAGTGAGTCCGGGACAGCAAATCAGCCCCAGCATTTT.

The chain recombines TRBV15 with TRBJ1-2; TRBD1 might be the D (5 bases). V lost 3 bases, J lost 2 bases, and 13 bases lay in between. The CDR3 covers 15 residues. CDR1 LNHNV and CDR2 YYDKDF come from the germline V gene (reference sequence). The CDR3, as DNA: TGTGCCACCAGCAGGCATAGACAGAAAAACTATGGCTACACCTTC. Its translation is CATSRHRQKNYGYTF.

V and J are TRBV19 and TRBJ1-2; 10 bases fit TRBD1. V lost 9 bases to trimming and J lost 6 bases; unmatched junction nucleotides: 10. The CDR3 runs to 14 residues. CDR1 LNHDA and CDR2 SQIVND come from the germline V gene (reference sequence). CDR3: CASKPGQGRDGYTF. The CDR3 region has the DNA TGTGCCAGCAAACCGGGACAGGGGAGAGATGGCTACACCTTC. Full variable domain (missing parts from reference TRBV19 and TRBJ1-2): DGGITQSPKYLFRKEGQNVTLSCEQNLNHDAMYWYRQDPGQGLRLIYYSQIVNDFQKGDIAEGYSVSREKKESFPLTVTSAQKNPTAFYLCASKPGQGRDGYTFGSGTRLTVV.

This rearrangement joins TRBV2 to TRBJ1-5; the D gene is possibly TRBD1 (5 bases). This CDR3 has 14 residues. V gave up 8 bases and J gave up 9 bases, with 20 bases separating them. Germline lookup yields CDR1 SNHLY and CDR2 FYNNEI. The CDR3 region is CASLRDRESRPQHF. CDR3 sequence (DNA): TGTGCCAGCCTCAGGGACCGAGAAAGTAGGCCCCAGCATTTT.